The 5 T cell receptor beta chains in this list originate from one sample, sequenced in a study of blood T cell repertoires in COVID-19. Measured with immunoSEQ multiplex PCR; TCRdb has only the in-frame clones, and not every one. This sample yields approximately 160,000 clones, of which roughly 83% are seen a single time; approximately 4% belongs to the top ten. The source material was PBMCs or T cells enriched from blood (not recorded which). The receptors derive from a woman aged 45-60 years who had recovered from COVID-19.

V and J are TRBV7-6 and TRBJ2-3; 7 positions match TRBD2. V lost 0 bases to trimming and J lost 3 bases; unmatched junction nucleotides: 3. Germline CDR1 is SGHVS and CDR2 is FNYEAQ. This CDR3 is built from 15 residues. For the CDR3, the DNA is TGTGCCAGCAGCTTAGCTGCTAGCGGAACAGATACGCAGTATTTT. Translating gives CASSLAASGTDTQYF.

The gene calls are TRBV2 and TRBJ2-3, with TRBD2 matching over 12 bases. This CDR3 region has 15 residues. Germline trimming cut 6 bases from V and 1 base from J; bases unmatched to any gene: 2. The germline CDR1 and CDR2 sequences are SNHLY and FYNNEI. The CDR3 sequence: CASSRLAGGTDTQYF. CDR3 nucleotide sequence: TGTGCCAGCAGCCGACTAGCGGGGGGCACAGATACGCAGTATTTT.

The chain joins TRBV9 to TRBJ1-4; D possibly corresponds to TRBD1 (6 bases). This CDR3 has 13 amino acids. Germline V lookup: CDR1 SGDLS, CDR2 YYNGEE. V lost 4 bases and J lost 8, with 12 bases in between. The CDR3: CASSPGTTEKLFF. Here the CDR3 DNA reads TGTGCCAGCAGCCCGGGGACAACGGAAAAACTGTTTTTT.

J is TRBJ2-7 and V is TRBV11-2; 8 nucleotides match TRBD1. The ends lost 7 bases at V and 6 bases at J; junction bases unmatched: 17. CDR1 and CDR2 (germline): SGHAT, FQNNGV. The CDR3 loop spans 16 amino acids. The DNA of the CDR3 is TGTGCCAGCAAACAGCTCCCAACCACAGGGGGTGGCGAGCAGTACGTC. Translating it yields CASKQLPTTGGGEQYV.

This clone has only one observation. The J gene is TRBJ1-5, the V gene TRBV5-1; D remains unclear. V gave up 0 bases and J gave up 3 bases, with 16 bases separating them. There are 17 residues in the CDR3. Germline V lookup: CDR1 SGHRS, CDR2 YFSETQ. The CDR3 reads CASSLDWRRGNNQPQHF. In DNA form, the CDR3 reads TGCGCCAGCAGCTTGGATTGGCGGAGAGGAAACAATCAGCCCCAGCATTTT.